This T cell receptor beta chain is drawn from a study of blood T cell repertoires in COVID-19. Across the whole study: The United States, Italy and Spain provided the acute and convalescent COVID-19 samples. The cDNA or gDNA used as material had been derived from T cells, B-cell-depleted T cells, or PBMCs.

This clone has more than one count but fewer than ten. Germline values: CDR1 MDHEN, CDR2 SYDVKM. The CDR3 has 14 amino acids. V was pared by 1 base and J by 2 bases, with 6 bases between. In the original processing: The authors estimated nucleated cell counts from reference gene primer amplification. Using immunoSEQ multiplex PCR, the repertoire was profiled, and TCRdb retains in-frame clones only, with some absent. V and J calls and clone size come straight from that table; D and trimming were deduced from the DNA. Among about 200,000 clones, roughly 75% were seen once, and the ten largest hold less than 7%.

Sequenced sample: peripheral blood. The chain employs TRBV28 and TRBJ1-5; D possibly corresponds to TRBD1 (6 bases). This TCR came from a woman in her 70s with acute or convalescent COVID-19. The CDR3 loop reads CASSLSGGNQPQHF. In DNA, the CDR3 is TGTGCCAGCAGTTTATCAGGGGGCAATCAGCCCCAGCATTTT.